This T cell receptor (beta chain) originates from a study of T-cell reconstitution after alpha-beta-depleted transplantation in children listed by TCRdb under 2016. Some background on the complete study: Using TCR repertoire profiling, the study followed T-cell immune reconstitution in a quantitative way in children after TCRalphabeta/CD19-depleted allogeneic hematopoietic cell transplantation.

Many counts were recorded for this clonotype. The specificity of this receptor is unknown. No quality values exist for individual bases; no much larger clone is one base distant. Counted from cysteine to phenylalanine, this CDR3 has 13 amino acids. Only CDR3 DNA is held: 39 bases, read in frame from base 1. Trimming at the junction amounts to 4 bases on V and 6 bases on J, and the germline ends lie 10 bases apart. The germline V gene sets CDR1 to SNHLY and CDR2 to FYNNEI. Here is what the overall study found, with its caveats: Over the following months the frequencies of hyperexpanded clones went down, and after one year T-cell counts and TCRbeta diversity were mostly credited to newly produced T cells. The apparently early alphabetaT-cell count recovery about two months after transplant was reportedly dependent on only several hundred rapidly expanded clones derived from non-depleted graft cells. In some patients, the high TCRbeta diversity seen at day 60 was put down to recipient T cells and intrathymic progenitors that had survived conditioning.

What the time point label conveys for this sample: day 60 (about 2 months) after transplantation. What this sample's treatment or condition label stands for: allogeneic hematopoietic cell transplantation with graft depleted of TCRalphabeta T cells and CD19 B cells. TCRalphabeta/CD19-depleted allogeneic hematopoietic cell grafts were given to the transplant recipients, all of whom were children. The library was produced with PCR. Sequencer: Illumina HiSeq 2500. Molecular barcoding was employed in the preparation of TCR libraries, with unique molecular identifiers being used to normalize TCRbeta repertoire quantification. TCRdb reanalyzed the raw reads on its own, using fastp at Q25 for trimming and MiXCR for clone calling, and kept in-frame beta chains. Duplicate CDR3 protein sequences are folded into a single record with the most common DNA and genes. In this sample the table shows 25,000 to 35,000 distinct CDR3 sequences, under 7.5% of which occur a single time. The ten largest clonotypes hold around 30% of the sample.

The chain is made from TRBV2 and TRBJ2-4; the D gene is unclear. The sequence derives from a child younger than two who had a stem cell transplant for acute myeloid leukemia, so the T cells may come from the graft donor. Material: peripheral blood, obtained 60 days after TCRalphabeta/CD19-depleted stem cell transplant. The sequence in DNA is TGTGCCAGCAGTGTCGACCTACTAAACATTCAGTACTTC. It is translated as CASSVDLLNIQYF.